This T cell receptor (beta chain) came from a study of OX40 agonist ivuxolimab in advanced cancers. About the study: With ivuxolimab, an agonistic anti-OX40 (CD134) antibody, patients were treated. The diagnoses of dose-escalation patients were hepatocellular carcinoma, melanoma, renal cell or head and neck cancer.

As for this clone: Its antigen is unknown.

Study-level findings and limits: Clonal expansion was seen in CD4+ and CD8+ blood T cells by week 6 at 0.1 to 3.0 mg/kg.

This table comes from immunoSEQ multiplex PCR, and its TCRdb copy is limited to in-frame clones, with some not included. Of roughly 82,000 clones listed, roughly 90% were seen once; the top ten hold 9% to 10%. This CDR3 has 17 amino acids. After removal of 3 bases from V and 0 bases from J, the junction contained 7 bases not matched to a gene. CDR1 is KGHSH, CDR2 LQKENI, per germline. The chain couples TRBV18 to TRBJ1-2, with TRBD1 identical over 10 bases. The sample was CD4+ or CD8+ T cells sorted from blood, taken in a trial of the OX40 agonist ivuxolimab. The clonotype comes from an adult with an advanced solid tumor such as melanoma, head and neck, liver or kidney cancer. The CDR3 bases are TGTGCCAGCTCACCGGGGACAGGGGTTGTAGCTAACTATGGCTACACCTTC. As protein: CASSPGTGVVANYGYTF. Full variable domain (missing parts from reference TRBV18 and TRBJ1-2): NAGVMQNPRHLVRRRGQEARLRCSPMKGHSHVYWYRQLPEEGLKFMVYLQKENIIDESGMPKERFSAEFPKEGPSILRIQQVVRGDSAAYFCASSPGTGVVANYGYTFGSGTRLTVV.